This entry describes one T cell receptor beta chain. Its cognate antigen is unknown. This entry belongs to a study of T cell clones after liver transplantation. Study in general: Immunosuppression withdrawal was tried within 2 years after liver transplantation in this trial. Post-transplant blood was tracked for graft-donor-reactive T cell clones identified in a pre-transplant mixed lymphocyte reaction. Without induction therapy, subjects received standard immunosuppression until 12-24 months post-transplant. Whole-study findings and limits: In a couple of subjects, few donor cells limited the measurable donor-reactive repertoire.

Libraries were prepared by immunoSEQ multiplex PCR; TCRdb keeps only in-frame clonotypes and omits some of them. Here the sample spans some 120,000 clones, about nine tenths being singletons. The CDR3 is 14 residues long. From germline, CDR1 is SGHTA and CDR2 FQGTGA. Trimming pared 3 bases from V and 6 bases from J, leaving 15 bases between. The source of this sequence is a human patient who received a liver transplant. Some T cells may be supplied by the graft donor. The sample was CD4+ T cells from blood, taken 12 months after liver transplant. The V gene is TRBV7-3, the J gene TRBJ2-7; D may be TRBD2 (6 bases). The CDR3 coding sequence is TGTGCCAGCAGCTTGGGCGGGACCTCCCGCGAGCAGTACTTC. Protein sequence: CASSLGGTSREQYF.